The source of this TCR beta chain is a study of graft-versus-host responses after intestinal transplantation. Study-level information: Each transplant was multivisceral, liver-intestinal, or isolated intestinal. Anti-thymocyte globulin induction, then tacrolimus and steroids for about 3 years, went to all recipients.

Germline CDR1 and CDR2: LNHDA and SQIVND (reference sequence). The CDR3 has 15 residues. Trimming removed 5 bases at V and 1 base at J, with 14 bases between. Overall study findings and caveats: There was an association between peak levels of circulating GvH clones and early post-transplant HvG declines.

Assay: immunoSEQ multiplex PCR; the TCRdb copy retains only in-frame clones and omits some. Among about 64,000 clones listed, 90% were seen once. A word on this clone: As yet, its antigen is unknown.

The input for sequencing was unstimulated CD8+ T cells sorted from spleen or lymph node cells, taken before transplant. The receptor comes from a human donor who was the organ donor for an intestinal transplant. The rearrangement joins TRBV19 to TRBJ2-5, with D possibly TRBD2 on 5 matching bases. CDR3: CASSENVAFQETQYF. The CDR3, as DNA: TGTGCCAGTAGTGAAAACGTAGCGTTCCAAGAGACCCAGTACTTC.